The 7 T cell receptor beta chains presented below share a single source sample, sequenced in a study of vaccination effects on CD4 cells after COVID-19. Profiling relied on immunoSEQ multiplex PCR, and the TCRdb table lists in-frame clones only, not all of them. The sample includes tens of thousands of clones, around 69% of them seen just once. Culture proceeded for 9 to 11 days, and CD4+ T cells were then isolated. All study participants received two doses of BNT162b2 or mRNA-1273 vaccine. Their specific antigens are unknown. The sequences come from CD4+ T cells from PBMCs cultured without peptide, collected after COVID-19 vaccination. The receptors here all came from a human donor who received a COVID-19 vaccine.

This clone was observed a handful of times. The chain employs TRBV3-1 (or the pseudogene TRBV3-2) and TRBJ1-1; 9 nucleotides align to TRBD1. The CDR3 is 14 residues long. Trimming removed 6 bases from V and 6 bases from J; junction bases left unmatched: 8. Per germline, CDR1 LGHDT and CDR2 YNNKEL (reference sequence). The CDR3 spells CASRYTGGAAEAFF. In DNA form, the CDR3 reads TGTGCCAGCAGATACACAGGGGGCGCGGCTGAAGCTTTCTTT.

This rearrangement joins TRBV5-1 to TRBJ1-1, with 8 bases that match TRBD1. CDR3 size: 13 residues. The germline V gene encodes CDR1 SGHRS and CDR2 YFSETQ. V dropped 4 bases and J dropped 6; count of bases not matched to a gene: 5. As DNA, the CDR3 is TGCGCCAGCAGCGTAGACAGGGGACCTGAAGCTTTCTTT. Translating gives CASSVDRGPEAFF.

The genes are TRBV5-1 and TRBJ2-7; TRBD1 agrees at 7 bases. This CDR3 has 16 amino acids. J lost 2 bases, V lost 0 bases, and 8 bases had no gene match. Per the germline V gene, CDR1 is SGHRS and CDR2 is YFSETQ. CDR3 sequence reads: CASSLEWTGITYEQYF. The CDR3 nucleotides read TGCGCCAGCAGCTTGGAGTGGACAGGTATAACCTACGAGCAGTACTTC.

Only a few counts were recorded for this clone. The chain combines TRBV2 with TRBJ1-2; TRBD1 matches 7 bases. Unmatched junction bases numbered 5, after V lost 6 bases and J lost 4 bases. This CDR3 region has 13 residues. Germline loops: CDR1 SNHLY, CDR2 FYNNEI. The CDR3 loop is CASSAGTVYGYTF. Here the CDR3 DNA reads TGTGCCAGCAGCGCCGGGACAGTCTATGGCTACACCTTC.

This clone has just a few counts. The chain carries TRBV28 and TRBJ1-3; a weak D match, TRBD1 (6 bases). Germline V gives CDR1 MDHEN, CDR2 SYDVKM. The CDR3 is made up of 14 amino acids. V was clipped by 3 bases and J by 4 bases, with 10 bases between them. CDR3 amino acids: CASSFGGYGNTIYF. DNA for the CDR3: TGTGCCAGCAGTTTTGGGGGCTACGGAAACACCATATATTTT.

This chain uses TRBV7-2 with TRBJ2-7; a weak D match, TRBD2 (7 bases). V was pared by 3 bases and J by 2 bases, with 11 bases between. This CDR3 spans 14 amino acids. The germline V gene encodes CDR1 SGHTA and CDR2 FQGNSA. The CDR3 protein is CASSFGGGPYEQYF. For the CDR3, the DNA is TGTGCCAGCAGCTTTGGGGGGGGGCCCTACGAGCAGTACTTC.

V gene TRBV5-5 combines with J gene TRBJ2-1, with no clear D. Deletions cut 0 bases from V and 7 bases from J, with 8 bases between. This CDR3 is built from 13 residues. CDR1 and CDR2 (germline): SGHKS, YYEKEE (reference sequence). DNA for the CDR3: TGTGCCAGCAGCTTGGGTTCTAGGAATGAGCAGTTCTTC. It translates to CASSLGSRNEQFF.